Listed below are T cell receptor beta chains from one sample, sequenced in a study of CD8+ T cells in alopecia areata. This table comes from immunoSEQ multiplex PCR, and its TCRdb copy is limited to in-frame clones, with some not included. Of approximately 150,000 clones listed, approximately 60% are singletons. Sequenced material: CD4+ T cells sorted from blood, taken at week 24, from a patient treated with tofacitinib. The receptors here all came from a human donor with alopecia areata. Both conserved end residues are part of each CDR3. A D gene is named only where the DNA matches it firmly. Size tells how often a clone was seen (once, few, many) or the class of an expanded clone, and some rows leave it out.

J	size	D	V	DNA	CDR3
TRBJ2-3	-	TRBD2	TRBV18	TGTGCCAGCTCACCACGGACTAGCGGGGAAACAGATACGCAGTATTTT	CASSPRTSGETDTQYF
TRBJ1-5	once	-	TRBV6-6	TGTGCCAGCAGTTGGGAGGGGAGCAATCAGCCCCAGCATTTT	CASSWEGSNQPQHF
TRBJ1-5	-	TRBD1	TRBV19	TGTGCCAGTAGTATAGGCCGGACAGGGCTTGTTACAGCCCAGCATTTT	CASSIGRTGLVTAQHF
TRBJ2-7	few	-	TRBV29-1	TGCAGCGTTGAAGATGGGTTTGCACGGGAAACGTACTTC	CSVEDGFARETYF
TRBJ2-3	few	-	TRBV5-6	TGTGCCAGCAGCTTGTCAGCTGGGACAACGTGGGGTTTT	CASSLSAGTTWGF
TRBJ1-2	few	TRBD1	TRBV5-6	TGTGCCAGCAGCTTGTCCGGGACAGCCAACTATGGCTACACCTTC	CASSLSGTANYGYTF
TRBJ1-3	few	-	TRBV6-1	TGTGCCAGCAGTGACAGGGCAGTACACACCATATATTTT	CASSDRAVHTIYF
TRBJ1-1	-	-	TRBV30	TGTGCCTGGGGCGGACCCTTCCGACCTGGGGGAGCTTTCTTT	CAWGGPFRPGGAFF
TRBJ1-1	few	-	TRBV11-3	TGTGCCAGCAGCTTAACTCGGGGTTTGCGCACTGAAGCTTTCTTT	CASSLTRGLRTEAFF
TRBJ2-1	-	-	TRBV5-4	TGTGCCAGCAGCTTGGCGGGACGGAATGAGCAGTTCTTC	CASSLAGRNEQFF
TRBJ2-5	once	TRBD1	TRBV27	TGTGCCAGCAGACGGCAGGGGGCGACTGAGACCCAGTACTTC	CASRRQGATETQYF
TRBJ2-5	-	-	TRBV9	TGTGCCAGCAGTCGGGGGACGGTAAAAGAGACCCAGTACTTC	CASSRGTVKETQYF
TRBJ2-7	once	-	TRBV2	TGTGCCAGCAGTGAAGCGGACGAGCAGTACTTC	CASSEADEQYF
TRBJ2-7	-	TRBD1	TRBV2	TGTGCCAGCAGCGAAGGGGACAGGGGGGGCGAGCAGTACTTC	CASSEGDRGGEQYF
TRBJ2-5	once	-	TRBV27	TGTGCCAGCAGTTGGCCAGAGACCCAGTACTTC	CASSWPETQYF
TRBJ1-2	-	TRBD1	TRBV6-5	TGTGCCAGCAGTCGGGACAGCCGCGGCTACACCTTC	CASSRDSRGYTF
TRBJ1-2	-	-	TRBV7-9	TGTGCCAGCAGCCCGGCGGGGGGCCTCTATGGCTACACCTTC	CASSPAGGLYGYTF
TRBJ1-5	once	-	TRBV2	TGTGCCAGCAACCGAAGGGGCAATCAGCCCCAGCATTTT	CASNRRGNQPQHF
TRBJ2-1	few	-	TRBV29-1	TGCAGCGTCGCACAGGGCGCAAGTAACAATGAGCAGTTCTTC	CSVAQGASNNEQFF
TRBJ1-1	-	-	TRBV29-1	TGCAGCGCCAGGACATCTAACACTGAAGCTTTCTTT	CSARTSNTEAFF
TRBJ2-7	-	-	TRBV29-1	TGCAGCGTCGCCCTGGCGACTAGTAGCTACGAGCAGTACTTC	CSVALATSSYEQYF
TRBJ2-2	-	-	TRBV5-6	TGTGCCAGCAGCTTGCCGCTGGGCACCGGGGAGCTGTTTTTT	CASSLPLGTGELFF
TRBJ2-3	-	-	TRBV14	TGTGCCAGCAGCGGACAGCTCACAGATACGCAGTATTTT	CASSGQLTDTQYF
TRBJ2-7	-	TRBD1	TRBV4-1	TGCGCCAGCAGCCAAGAGGGGACAGCCAAGCAGTACTTC	CASSQEGTAKQYF
TRBJ1-2	-	-	TRBV15	TGTGCCACCAGCAGACCACCACCAGGTAGCTATGGCTACACCTTC	CATSRPPPGSYGYTF
TRBJ1-2	once	-	TRBV10-3	TGTGCCATCACCGAGATACGACAGGCGTCGATCTATGGCTACACCTTC	CAITEIRQASIYGYTF
TRBJ1-1	few	-	TRBV6-1	TGTGCCAGCAGTGAATCCCGGTCGAACACTGAAGCTTTCTTT	CASSESRSNTEAFF
TRBJ1-2	-	-	TRBV30	TGTGCCCGTAGGGGCGGCTATGGCTACACCTTC	CARRGGYGYTF
TRBJ1-3	few	-	TRBV5-1	TGCGCCAGCAGCTGGGTGGGACTTCACGGAAACACCATATATTTT	CASSWVGLHGNTIYF
TRBJ1-5	-	TRBD1	TRBV4-1	TGCGCCAGCAGCCAAGATTCTTACGACAGGGGACGCAATCAGCCCCAGCATTTT	CASSQDSYDRGRNQPQHF
TRBJ2-4	-	-	TRBV9	TGTGCCAGCAGCGTAGAGGGAGGTGGCAAAAACATTCAGTACTTC	CASSVEGGGKNIQYF
TRBJ1-4	-	-	TRBV30	TGTGCCTCATATGGGGCAGGGCTGAGTAATGAAAAACTGTTTTTT	CASYGAGLSNEKLFF
TRBJ2-3	-	TRBD2	TRBV5-1	TGCGCCAGCAGCTTTGCCAGCGGGGGTTCAGATACGCAGTATTTT	CASSFASGGSDTQYF
TRBJ1-5	few	TRBD1	TRBV19	TGTGCCAGTAGCCCTGAAGGGGGCCGGCTCAATCAGCCCCAGCATTTT	CASSPEGGRLNQPQHF
TRBJ1-2	-	-	TRBV7-9	TGTGCCAGCAGCTCCCCCTGGACCGTGGATCCGCTGGGCTATGGCTACACCTTC	CASSSPWTVDPLGYGYTF
TRBJ1-4	-	-	TRBV6-5	TGTGCCAGCAGACCCCTTATGGAGGGAGAAAAACTGTTTTTT	CASRPLMEGEKLFF
TRBJ2-3	few	TRBD1	TRBV29-1	TGCAGCGTTCCGAACAGGGGGATCATAGATACGCAGTATTTT	CSVPNRGIIDTQYF
TRBJ2-3	-	-	TRBV30	TGTGCCTGGAGTTGGGGGCGAGATACGCAGTATTTT	CAWSWGRDTQYF
TRBJ1-1	-	-	TRBV19	TGTGCCAGTAGTTTTCGGACGGGGAACACTGAAGCTTTCTTT	CASSFRTGNTEAFF
TRBJ2-3	once	TRBD2	TRBV6-6	TGTGCCAGCAGGATAGCGGGGGGGGACACAGATACGCAGTATTTT	CASRIAGGDTDTQYF
TRBJ1-2	-	-	TRBV27	TGTGCCAGCAGTTTAGGGGCTAGTGGCTATGGCTACACCTTC	CASSLGASGYGYTF
TRBJ1-5	-	-	TRBV7-9	TGTGCCAGCAGCTTTGTTGTGGGCAATCAGCCCCAGCATTTT	CASSFVVGNQPQHF
TRBJ2-7	-	-	TRBV5-6	TGTGCCAGCAGCTTTAAACAGCCCTACGAGCAGTACTTC	CASSFKQPYEQYF
TRBJ1-2	-	TRBD1	TRBV7-3	TGTGCCAGCAGCTTTTCGGCGGGACAGGGTGGCTACACCTTC	CASSFSAGQGGYTF
TRBJ2-3	-	-	TRBV30	TGTGCCTGGAGTAGAAACACAGATACGCAGTATTTT	CAWSRNTDTQYF
TRBJ2-3	-	-	TRBV6-5	TGTGCCAGCAGTCGGGGCGATACGCAGTATTTT	CASSRGDTQYF
TRBJ2-7	-	-	TRBV2	TGTGCCAGCAGCAGAGCCTACGAGCAGTACTTC	CASSRAYEQYF
TRBJ2-7	-	-	TRBV29-1	TGCAGCGTTGTGAATATGCTAGAATCAGGCGAGCAGTACTTC	CSVVNMLESGEQYF
TRBJ2-4	-	-	TRBV11-2	TGTGCCAGCTCTGATGGGGAGGCCAAAAACATTCAGTACTTC	CASSDGEAKNIQYF
TRBJ2-1	few	-	TRBV6-6	TGTGCCAGCAGTTACTCGCGTAACAATGAGCAGTTCTTC	CASSYSRNNEQFF
TRBJ1-4	-	TRBD1	TRBV5-1	TGCGCCAGCAGCTCAAAAAACCGGGACAGGGTTGAAAAACTGTTTTTT	CASSSKNRDRVEKLFF
TRBJ2-5	-	TRBD1	TRBV7-2	TGTGCCAGCAGCTTAGGAAGGGGGCGTGGAGAGACCCAGTACTTC	CASSLGRGRGETQYF
TRBJ2-3	-	-	TRBV2	TGTGCCAGCAGCCCCCCGCCACCCACAGATACGCAGTATTTT	CASSPPPPTDTQYF
TRBJ2-1	-	TRBD1	TRBV23-1	TGCGCCAGCAGTCGGCCGGACAGGGGGATGGGGAATGAGCAGTTCTTC	CASSRPDRGMGNEQFF
TRBJ1-2	-	-	TRBV6-4	TGTGCCAGCAGTGAGGGGGGGCTGGGCTATGGCTACACCTTC	CASSEGGLGYGYTF